The sequence of this TCR beta chain was determined in a study of blood T cells in healthy people across ages. On this clonotype itself: The junction shows a germline mismatch at one end, possibly a read error.

Donors gave roughly 10 milliliters of peripheral blood apiece. Isolation per sample recovered at least 7 million PBMCs. Total RNA was isolated from each sample in quantities of at least 5 micrograms. Primers used in a second PCR of roughly 6 to 12 cycles were a sample-barcoded 5' primer and a J-beta primer mix. Every individual sample yielded 3 million or more paired-end reads (each containing CDR3). Each CDR3 protein gets one entry after TCRdb re-called the 5' RACE reads with MiXCR. The sample shows around 1,700,000 distinct CDR3 sequences, 28% of them seen only once. Germline V lookup: CDR1 SGHRS, CDR2 YFSETQ. CDR3 length: 15 residues.

This TCR was sampled from a young woman in good health. This chain uses TRBV5-1 with TRBJ2-7; D may match TRBD1 or TRBD2 (5 bases each). The sample was blood. In DNA, the CDR3 is TGCGCCGGCAGCGGTGGGGCAATCATAAGGGACGAGCAGTACTTC. As protein: CAGSGGAIIRDEQYF.